The T cell receptor beta chain under discussion was sequenced for a study of OX40 agonist ivuxolimab in advanced cancers. Study background: Aged about 20 to 80 with a mean of 60 years, they were around 83% male.

Whole-study results and caveats: Dose levels from 0.1 to 3.0 mg/kg saw CD4+ and CD8+ blood T cells expand clonally by week 6. Among the lowest peripheral clonal expansion occurred in 0.1-3.0 mg/kg partial responders.

Enrollment shut out patients with autoimmune disease history or systemic immunosuppression. TCRdb keeps only in-frame clones here, not all; method: immunoSEQ multiplex PCR. The data contain about 28,000 clones, about 88% of them seen just once; the ten biggest clones take up roughly 28%. V gave up 6 bases and J gave up 6 bases; unmatched junction bases: 7. CDR1 and CDR2 from the germline V gene are MNHEY and SVGAGI. This CDR3 is built from 14 residues. Worth noting for this clone: Antigen specificity is unknown.

The clonotype originates from an adult with an advanced solid tumor such as melanoma, head and neck, liver or kidney cancer. Sequences were derived from CD4+ or CD8+ T cells sorted from blood, sampled in a trial of the OX40 agonist ivuxolimab. The chain recombines TRBV6-5 with TRBJ2-2; 7 nucleotides line up with TRBD1. CDR3 in DNA: TGTGCCAGCAGATCCCCGGGACAGTCCGGGGAGCTGTTTTTT. Its translation: CASRSPGQSGELFF.